The clone carrying this T cell receptor (beta chain) was observed a handful of times. Antigen specificity is unknown. This CDR3 is built from 14 residues. Trimming took 1 base from V and 5 from J; bases not matched to a gene: 5. Germline V gives CDR1 DFQATT, CDR2 SNEGSKA (reference sequence). TCRdb passed the 5' RACE reads through MiXCR, listing each CDR3 protein once. The data hold more than 1.5 million distinct CDR3 sequences, with less than 35% observed a single time. This record belongs to a study of identical twins. General observations from the study: A partial confounding effect on zero-insertion analyses could come from invariant MAIT and iNKT cells. Out-of-frame sharing of TCR alpha in monozygotic twins was underestimated by models.

J is TRBJ2-1 and V is TRBV20-1; TRBD2 matches at 7 bases. The receptor comes from a newborn girl in good health. Sequenced input: cord blood. The CDR3 DNA reads TGCAGTGCTAGAGCGGGAGGAGGGAACAATGAGCAGTTCTTC. Its translation: CSARAGGGNNEQFF.